Described below is a single T cell receptor (beta chain) sequence and its context. Profiling relied on immunoSEQ multiplex PCR, and the TCRdb table lists in-frame clones only, not all of them. The sample has roughly 150,000 clones; over 90% are singletons. The data derive from a study of control samples from healthy donors and cancer patients. The sample consisted of blood. This sequence originates from a man in his fifties in good health.

This CDR3 is CASRREQIIPYEQYF. In DNA form, the CDR3 reads TGCGCCAGCAGAAGGGAACAGATAATACCCTACGAGCAGTACTTC. The chain is built from TRBV10-2 and TRBJ2-7, with no clear D. Trimming took off 6 bases at V and 2 bases at J, with 17 bases between the two ends. The V gene's germline CDR1 is WSHSY and CDR2 SAAADI. The CDR3 length is 15 residues.